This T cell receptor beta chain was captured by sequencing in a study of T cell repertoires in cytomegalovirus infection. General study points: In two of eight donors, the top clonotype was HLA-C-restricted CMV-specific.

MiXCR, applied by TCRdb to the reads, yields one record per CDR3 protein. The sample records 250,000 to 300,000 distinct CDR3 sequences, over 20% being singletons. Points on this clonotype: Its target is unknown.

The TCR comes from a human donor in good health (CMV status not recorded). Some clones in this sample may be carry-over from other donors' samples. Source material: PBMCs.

CDR3 bases: TGTGCCAGCAGCTCCCCCTGGACTAGCGGGGCCTTGAATACGCAGTATTTT. Protein sequence: CASSSPWTSGALNTQYF. The gene calls are TRBV7-2 and TRBJ2-3, with 12 bases aligning to TRBD2. This CDR3 spans 17 amino acids. J gave up 7 bases and V 4 bases, and 12 bases lay outside the gene matches. Looked up from germline, CDR1 is SGHTA and CDR2 is FQGNSA.